This T cell receptor beta chain was recorded in a study of blood T cell repertoires in COVID-19. Study as a whole: Specimens from acute and convalescent COVID-19 originated in the United States, Italy and Spain.

Sequenced by immunoSEQ multiplex PCR; TCRdb stores in-frame clones only, minus some. Of over 90,000 clones listed, roughly nine tenths are singletons. Looked up from germline, CDR1 is LGHDT and CDR2 is YNNKEL (reference sequence). Losses at the gene ends were 4 bases for V and 5 bases for J; bases not matched to a gene: 7. CDR3 length: 14 residues. The source of this sequence is a woman over 75 in a cohort sampled during active COVID-19. The sample taken for sequencing was peripheral blood. This chain uses TRBV3-1 (or the pseudogene TRBV3-2) with TRBJ2-7, with 8 bases aligning to TRBD1. This chain's CDR3 is CASSLRTGFDEQYF. The CDR3 bases are TGTGCCAGCAGCCTAAGGACAGGGTTTGACGAGCAGTACTTC.